Listed here is a single T cell receptor beta chain. Its antigen is currently unknown. A junction end diverges from the germline sequence, so it may reflect a read error. The sample comes from a study of molecular identifiers for immune sequencing clone quantification. Study outcomes and limitations: Detecting spiked Jurkat TCR RNA from one cell among about a million naive cells was reportedly possible. The share of molecules held by clones above 20 RNA copies was over 98% in effector cells and under 1% in naive cells.

MiXCR was run by TCRdb on the PCR reads, yielding one entry per CDR3 protein. The sample carries more than 50,000 distinct CDR3 sequences, around a fifth recorded once. The CDR3 length is 14 residues. Germline V gene lookup returns CDR1 MNHEY and CDR2 SVGEGT. Naive CD8 T cells were sorted, and the gate applied was CD8+CD4-CCR7+CD45RA+. The chain recombines TRBV6-2 or TRBV6-3 with TRBJ1-1; D not certain. The source material was naive CD8+ T cells from blood, with Jurkat cell RNA spiked in. This sample's subset: FACS-sorted CD8+CD4-CCR7+CD45RA+ naive T cells. The TCR was taken from a human donor in good health. Some libraries in this study had Jurkat cell RNA spiked in. CDR3 amino acids: CASSYLGGNTEALF. The CDR3 DNA reads as TGTGCCAGCAGTTACTTAGGAGGAAACACTGAAGCTCTCTTT.